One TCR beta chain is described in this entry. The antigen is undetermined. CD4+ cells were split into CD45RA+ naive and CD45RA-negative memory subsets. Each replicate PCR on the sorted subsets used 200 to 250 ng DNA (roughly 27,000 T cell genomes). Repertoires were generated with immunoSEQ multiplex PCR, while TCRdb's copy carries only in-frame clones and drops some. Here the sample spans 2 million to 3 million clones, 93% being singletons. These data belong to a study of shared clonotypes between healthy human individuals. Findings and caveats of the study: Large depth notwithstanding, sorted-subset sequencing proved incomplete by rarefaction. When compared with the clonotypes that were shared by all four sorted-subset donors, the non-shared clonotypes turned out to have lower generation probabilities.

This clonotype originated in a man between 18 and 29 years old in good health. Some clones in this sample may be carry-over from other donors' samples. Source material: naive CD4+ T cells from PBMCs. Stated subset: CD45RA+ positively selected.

This CDR3 is CASRGLAVPEQYF. The CDR3 DNA is TGTGCCAGCAGGGGACTAGCGGTCCCCGAGCAGTACTTC. This rearrangement joins TRBV6-1 to TRBJ2-7; 11 bases align to TRBD2. This CDR3 has 13 amino acids. The ends lost 6 bases at V and 6 bases at J; junction bases unmatched: 4. Per the germline V gene, CDR1 is MNHNS and CDR2 is SASEGT.